This T cell receptor (beta chain) emerged from a study of CD8 T cells in ankylosing spondylitis. General study results and limits: Reactive arthritis synovial fluid and blood previously showed some of these motif variants. Relatively rare in peripheral blood, disease-linked clones were also CD8+. From matched ankylosing spondylitis synovial fluid, disease-linked clones were reportedly recovered at significantly enriched levels. It appeared that ankylosing spondylitis blood was characterized by a TCR beta motif of several highly homologous variants.

Library preparation for TCR beta used quantitative 5'-RACE with molecular barcodes. TCRdb reprocessed the 5' RACE reads via MiXCR and lists one record per CDR3 protein. This sample has around 430,000 distinct CDR3 sequences, with under 20% found just once. In this sample, this clonotype turned up a few times. Its target is not known. V was pared by 4 bases and J by 7 bases, with 11 bases between. The CDR3 runs 12 residues. Germline V gene lookup returns CDR1 SGHRS and CDR2 YFSETQ. The receptor comes from a male donor with ankylosing spondylitis. The specimen was blood, either unsorted or a sorted T cell fraction (not recorded which). The V call is TRBV5-1, the J call TRBJ1-2; tentative D call: TRBD1 (6 bases). The CDR3 coding sequence is TGCGCCAGCAGCATCCAGGGGTTTGGCTACACCTTC. Protein: CASSIQGFGYTF.